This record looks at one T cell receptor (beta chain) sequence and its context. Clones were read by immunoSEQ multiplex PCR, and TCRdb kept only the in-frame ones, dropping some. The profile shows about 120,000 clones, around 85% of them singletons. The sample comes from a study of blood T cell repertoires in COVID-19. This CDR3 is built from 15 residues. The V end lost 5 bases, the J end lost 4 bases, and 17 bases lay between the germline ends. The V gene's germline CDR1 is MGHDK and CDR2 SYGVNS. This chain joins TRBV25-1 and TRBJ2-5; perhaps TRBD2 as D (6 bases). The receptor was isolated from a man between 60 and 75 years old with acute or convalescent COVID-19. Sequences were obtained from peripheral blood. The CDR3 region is CASSPGSMGGETQYF. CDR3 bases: TGTGCCAGCAGTCCTGGGTCCATGGGGGGAGAGACCCAGTACTTC.